These 8 T cell receptor beta chains share one sample of origin, sequenced in a study of regulatory T cells in long-lasting Graves disease. Construction of the TCR beta libraries employed iRepertoire HTBI primers in conjunction with Arm-PCR of CDR3 regions. TCRdb re-derived calls from the multiplex PCR reads in MiXCR, one entry per CDR3 protein. Among 400,000 to 450,000 distinct CDR3 sequences listed, over 15% were seen once. The time point: newly diagnosed GD, antithyroid drugs for less than 3 months. Making the TCR library involved RNA that had been extracted from PBMCs. These records were also assigned to another study, of T cells in Graves' hyperthyroidism and ophthalmopathy.

The sample was peripheral blood mononuclear cells (PBMCs), taken at new diagnosis, from a patient treated with antithyroid drugs. The receptors were sampled from a woman aged 30 to 39 with Graves disease.

This chain links TRBV19 with TRBJ1-5; no reliable D call. CDR3 size: 12 residues. Germline V gene data show CDR1 as LNHDA and CDR2 as SQIVND (reference sequence). The V gene lost 6 bases and the J gene lost 6 bases, with 9 bases spanning the gap. CDR3 amino acids: CASSLGIQPQHF. The DNA of the CDR3 is TGTGCCAGTAGCCTGGGAATTCAGCCCCAGCATTTT.

Comments on this clonotype: A read error may explain this, as a much larger clone is one base away. The J gene is TRBJ1-5, the V gene TRBV7-9; D perhaps matches TRBD1 (5 bases). Looked up from germline, CDR1 is SEHNR and CDR2 is FQNEAQ (reference sequence). This CDR3 is 15 amino acids long. CDR3 sequence (DNA): TGTGCCAGCAGCTTAGGGGGGGACCGCGGTGAGCCCCCGCATTTT. It is translated as CASSLGGDRGEPPHF.

The V call is TRBV24-1, the J call TRBJ2-3; 10 positions match TRBD2. In germline, CDR1 is KGHDR, CDR2 SFDVKD. CDR3 length: 14 amino acids. V trimming: 8 bases; J trimming: 12 bases; junction bases outside the gene matches: 13. Written as DNA, the CDR3 is TGTGCCACCATGGCAGCGGGAGGGCCCCGGCCCCAGTATTTT. Protein sequence: CATMAAGGPRPQYF.

The chain is built from TRBV20-1 and TRBJ2-2, with 9 positions matching TRBD2. Per germline, CDR1 DFQATT and CDR2 SNEGSKA (reference sequence). V shed 4 bases, J shed 7 bases, and the junction held 10 bases outside the gene matches. CDR3 size: 15 residues. CDR3 amino acids: CSATGGREGFGELFF. CDR3 DNA: TGCAGTGCTACTGGAGGGCGGGAGGGCTTCGGGGAGCTGTTTTTT.

This clonotype appeared many times. V is TRBV6-5 and J is TRBJ2-5; TRBD2 aligns across 8 bases. This CDR3 has 18 amino acids. The J segment lost 1 base and the V segment lost 2 bases, leaving 12 bases of the junction unmatched. Germline-derived CDR1 and CDR2 are MNHEY and SVGAGI. In DNA form, the CDR3 reads TGTGCCAGCAGTTACCTCGGGTTAGCGGGACGGGTCCAAGAGACCCAGTACTTC. Translation: CASSYLGLAGRVQETQYF.

There are many counts of this clonotype. This chain joins TRBV27 and TRBJ2-1, with 10 nucleotides matching TRBD2. This CDR3 region has 14 residues. Unmatched junction bases numbered 4, after V lost 5 bases and J lost 6 bases. CDR1 is MNHEY, CDR2 SMNVEV, per germline (reference sequence). This CDR3 is CASSPRTSGNEQFF. The CDR3 coding sequence is TGTGCCAGCAGTCCCAGGACTAGCGGCAATGAGCAGTTCTTC.

This chain links TRBV4-3 with TRBJ2-4; 7 positions agree with TRBD2. The CDR3 has 15 amino acids. The germline V gene has CDR1 LGHNA and CDR2 YSLEER. V gave up 1 base and J gave up 7 bases; unmatched junction bases: 7. The CDR3 sequence is CASSQVRQRGNIQYF. The DNA for the CDR3 is TGCGCCAGCAGCCAAGTAAGGCAGCGGGGTAACATTCAGTACTTC.

This clonotype was seen many times. The chain links TRBV18 to TRBJ1-1; D is possibly TRBD1 (5 bases). Germline V gives CDR1 KGHSH, CDR2 LQKENI. V was pared by 8 bases and J by 0 bases, with 16 bases between. There are 15 residues in the CDR3. As DNA, the CDR3 is TGTGCCAGCAGTCCCCGGGCAGGGTTGAACACTGAAGCTTTCTTT. Amino acid sequence: CASSPRAGLNTEAFF.